Shown below are 19 T cell receptor beta chains from a single sample sequenced in a study of blood T cell repertoires in COVID-19. Here immunoSEQ multiplex PCR was the method, and the copy in TCRdb shows in-frame clones only, minus some. The sample contains 300,000 to 500,000 clones, roughly 86% of which appear only once. Material for sequencing was PBMCs or T cells enriched from blood (not recorded which). These receptors were taken from a woman aged 40 to 55 with acute COVID-19.

This clone has more than one count but fewer than ten. The chain recombines TRBV7-9 with TRBJ1-5; D gene uncertain. V was cut by 9 bases and J by 5 bases, with 5 bases left in between. The germline CDR1 and CDR2 sequences are SEHNR and FQNEAQ (reference sequence). This CDR3 contains 10 residues. CDR3 amino acids: CASPYQPQHF. The CDR3 coding sequence is TGTGCCAGTCCTTATCAGCCCCAGCATTTT.

The CDR3 region is CASSPPQGYPYEQYF. The CDR3 DNA is TGCGCCAGCAGCCCACCACAGGGATACCCCTACGAGCAGTACTTC. This chain connects TRBV5-1 to TRBJ2-7, with D perhaps TRBD1 (6 bases). The CDR3 is 15 residues long. V lost 4 bases and J lost 2, with 16 bases in between. Germline V lookup: CDR1 SGHRS, CDR2 YFSETQ.

Remarks on this clone: Sequence at one end of the junction differs from germline and may be a read error. The V call is TRBV7-2, the J call TRBJ2-1, with D tentatively TRBD1 (5 bases). This CDR3 is built from 14 residues. Looked up from germline, CDR1 is SGHTA and CDR2 is FQGNSA. The CDR3 here is CASSLAQGGTKEVF. The CDR3, as DNA: TGTGCCAGCAGCTTAGCCCAGGGTGGCACGAAAGAGGTCTTC.

This clone was seen just once. The chain has TRBV13 and TRBJ2-1, with 7 bases aligning to TRBD2. The CDR3 covers 14 residues. After removal of 7 bases from V and 9 bases from J, the junction contained 12 bases not matched to a gene. Germline values: CDR1 PRHDT, CDR2 FYEKMQ (reference sequence). The CDR3 is CASKVAGRAVEQFF. In DNA form, the CDR3 reads TGTGCCAGCAAGGTGGCAGGGAGGGCTGTTGAGCAGTTCTTC.

The chain employs TRBV18 and TRBJ2-6, with D maybe TRBD2 (6 bases). V lost 6 bases and J 2 bases, leaving 17 bases between the germline ends. Germline CDR1 KGHSH, CDR2 LQKENI. The CDR3 totals 17 residues. CDR3 nucleotides: TGTGCCAGCTCTCCCCCCGGGCGCGGGGCTGGGGCCAACGTCCTGACTTTC. The encoded protein is CASSPPGRGAGANVLTF.

In its sample, this clone was seen a few times. Other DNA sequences in this specimen translate into the identical CDR3. The rearrangement uses TRBV10-3 and TRBJ1-1; no clear D gene. The CDR3 length is 14 residues. The V gene lost 0 bases and the J gene lost 1 base, with 6 bases spanning the gap. Looked up from germline, CDR1 is ENHRY and CDR2 is SYGVKD. CDR3 coding DNA: TGTGCCATCAGTGAGTCCGGTAAGAACACTGAAGCTTTCTTT. It translates to CAISESGKNTEAFF.

This clone occurred once. The rearrangement uses TRBV20-1 and TRBJ1-2; D remains unclear. Trimming removed 6 bases at V and 8 bases at J, with 7 bases between. CDR3 length equals 9 residues. In germline, CDR1 is DFQATT, CDR2 SNEGSKA (reference sequence). The CDR3 DNA reads as TGCAGTGCGTTCCTAGGCTACACCTTC. Its translation: CSAFLGYTF.

As for this clone: In the same sample, other DNA sequences code for this CDR3. This rearrangement joins TRBV12-3 or TRBV12-4 to TRBJ2-7; 7 bases are a match to TRBD2. Trimming cost V 5 bases and J 7 bases; bases outside gene matches: 2. This CDR3 is built from 11 residues. The CDR3 reads CASSTAGEQYF. Here the CDR3 DNA reads TGTGCCAGCAGTACAGCGGGGGAGCAGTACTTC.

The V and J genes are TRBV6-5 and TRBJ2-7; D perhaps matches TRBD1 (6 bases). The V and J ends lost 6 bases and 2 bases respectively, with 17 bases between them. This CDR3 has 15 amino acids. The germline V gene encodes CDR1 MNHEY and CDR2 SVGAGI. In DNA form, the CDR3 reads TGTGCCAGCAGCAGAGACAGGACTCTTACCTACGAGCAGTACTTC. This translates into CASSRDRTLTYEQYF.

The chain links TRBV7-9 to TRBJ1-6; 8 bases agree with TRBD1. This CDR3 contains 14 residues. V shed 5 bases and J 9 bases; nucleotides not matched to a gene: 6. Germline-derived CDR1 and CDR2 are SEHNR and FQNEAQ (reference sequence). In DNA form, the CDR3 reads TGTGCCAGCAGCCCAGACAGGGGTACTTCACCCCTCCACTTT. Translation: CASSPDRGTSPLHF.

The chain employs TRBV18 and TRBJ2-5; TRBD1 might be the D (6 bases). CDR1 and CDR2 from the germline V gene are KGHSH and LQKENI. The CDR3 runs to 14 residues. The V gene lost 0 bases and the J gene lost 2 bases, with 7 bases spanning the gap. CDR3 sequence: CASSPPQGQETQYF. Written as DNA, the CDR3 is TGTGCCAGCTCACCACCGCAGGGGCAAGAGACCCAGTACTTC.

The genes are TRBV18 and TRBJ1-1, with a possible D match to TRBD1 (5 bases). V was trimmed by 3 bases and J by 0 bases, leaving 11 bases between them. Looked up from germline, CDR1 is KGHSH and CDR2 is LQKENI. CDR3 length equals 15 residues. CDR3 coding DNA: TGTGCCAGCTCACCCGCGGGGCTGGTGAACACTGAAGCTTTCTTT. This translates into CASSPAGLVNTEAFF.

V gene TRBV7-9 combines with J gene TRBJ1-2, with 11 bases lining up with TRBD1. The junction had 4 bases not matched to a gene; V was cut back by 1 base and J by 3 bases. CDR1 is SEHNR and CDR2 is FQNEAQ in the germline V gene (reference sequence). The CDR3 runs to 16 residues. CDR3 in amino acids: CASSLGGQGADYGYTF. DNA of the CDR3: TGTGCCAGCAGCTTAGGCGGACAGGGGGCTGACTATGGCTACACCTTC.

This clone has a single count. For the CDR3, the DNA is TGTGCCAGCAGCCCCGACAACACCCACGCCTATGGCTACACCTTC. It encodes CASSPDNTHAYGYTF. The chain employs TRBV3-1 (or the pseudogene TRBV3-2) and TRBJ1-2; D is uncertain. Trimming stripped 4 bases from V and 4 bases from J, with 16 bases between. The germline V gene has CDR1 LGHDT and CDR2 YNNKEL (reference sequence). The CDR3 loop spans 15 amino acids.

The chain combines TRBV18 with TRBJ2-5; 10 nucleotides line up with TRBD1. After removal of 3 bases from V and 4 bases from J, the junction contained 2 bases not matched to a gene. CDR3 length equals 14 residues. Looked up from germline, CDR1 is KGHSH and CDR2 is LQKENI. This chain's CDR3 is CASSPGQGVETQYF. As DNA, the CDR3 is TGTGCCAGCTCACCCGGACAGGGGGTAGAGACCCAGTACTTC.

The rearrangement uses TRBV7-9 and TRBJ2-1, with 10 positions matching TRBD2. Trimming removed 5 bases from V and 6 bases from J; junction bases left unmatched: 7. The germline V gene has CDR1 SEHNR and CDR2 FQNEAQ (reference sequence). This CDR3 contains 15 residues. In nucleotides, the CDR3 is TGTGCCAGCAGCCTGGGGCTAGCGGGGGTCAATGAGCAGTTCTTC. As protein: CASSLGLAGVNEQFF.

The rearrangement joins TRBV5-8 to TRBJ1-1; possibly TRBD1 for D (6 bases). The V end was cut by 1 base, the J end by 0 bases, with 16 bases between. The CDR3 sequence is 17 residues long. The germline V gene encodes CDR1 SGHTS and CDR2 YDEGEE. The CDR3 sequence is CASSLTGKRPMNTEAFF. In DNA form, the CDR3 reads TGTGCCAGCAGCTTGACAGGGAAGAGACCCATGAACACTGAAGCTTTCTTT.

The chain carries TRBV5-1 and TRBJ1-2, with D unclear. This CDR3 has 14 amino acids. The germline V gene encodes CDR1 SGHRS and CDR2 YFSETQ. The ends were cut back, 0 bases at V and 4 bases at J, with 10 bases in the middle. CDR3: CASSLVAGSYGYTF. DNA of the CDR3: TGCGCCAGCAGCTTGGTGGCGGGTAGCTATGGCTACACCTTC.

The chain is built from TRBV19 and TRBJ2-2; D is undetermined. The V end was cut by 8 bases, the J end by 3 bases, with 13 bases between. Per the germline V gene, CDR1 is LNHDA and CDR2 is SQIVND (reference sequence). This CDR3 comprises 14 residues. CDR3 coding DNA: TGTGCCAGTTCACGCCTAACTTACACCGGGGAGCTGTTTTTT. It is translated as CASSRLTYTGELFF.